Listed here are 30 T cell receptor beta chains from one sample, sequenced in a study of cytomegalovirus exposure and HLA in healthy donors. The primer mix had 60 Vbeta and 13 Jbeta primers. This table comes from immunoSEQ multiplex PCR, and its TCRdb copy is limited to in-frame clones, with some not included. The sample has about 120,000 clones, over 60% seen once. Sample: PBMCs. The receptor source for this set is a human donor in good health.

The chain is built from TRBV7-8 and TRBJ1-2; D may be TRBD1 (6 bases). The CDR3 has 13 amino acids. Trimming shortened V by 5 bases and J by 6 bases, and 13 bases separated the two germline ends. The germline CDR1 and CDR2 sequences are SGHVS and FQNEAQ. The CDR3: CASSRPPGDGYTF. The CDR3 nucleotides are TGTGCCAGCAGCCGGCCCCCAGGGGATGGCTACACCTTC. Filled out from reference TRBV7-8 and TRBJ1-2, the complete variable domain reads GAGVSQSPRYKVAKRGQDVALRCDPISGHVSLFWYQQALGQGPEFLTYFQNEAQLDKSGLPSDRFFAERPEGSVSTLKIQRTQQEDSAVYLCASSRPPGDGYTFGSGTRLTVV.

The V and J genes are TRBV2 and TRBJ2-7; D is perhaps TRBD2 (6 bases). This CDR3 contains 14 residues. Trimming pared 2 bases from V and 7 bases from J, leaving 15 bases between. Germline V CDR1 and CDR2: SNHLY, FYNNEI. The CDR3: CASSEIVSAGEQYF. Here the CDR3 DNA reads TGTGCCAGCAGTGAAATAGTTAGCGCGGGGGAGCAGTACTTC.

V usage is TRBV7-9 and J usage is TRBJ2-7; 7 nucleotides match TRBD2. V gave up 3 bases and J gave up 3 bases; unmatched junction bases: 8. The germline V gene has CDR1 SEHNR and CDR2 FQNEAQ (reference sequence). This CDR3 is 15 amino acids long. The CDR3, as DNA: TGTGCCAGCAGCTTGGGGGGGGATTTCCTCTACGAGCAGTACTTC. This translates into CASSLGGDFLYEQYF.

The rearrangement links TRBV19 to TRBJ2-7; 14 bases fit TRBD2. This CDR3 has 15 amino acids. Germline V gene lookup returns CDR1 LNHDA and CDR2 SQIVND (reference sequence). With 1 base clipped from V and 6 bases from J, the junction kept 2 bases outside the gene matches. Here the CDR3 DNA reads TGTGCCAGTAGTATAGGCGGACTAGCGGGAGGCGAGCAGTACTTC. Residues: CASSIGGLAGGEQYF.

The DNA of the CDR3 is TGTGCCAGCAGCCCACGGGGGGAAGCCTACAATGAGCAGTTCTTC. Translated: CASSPRGEAYNEQFF. This chain links TRBV11-2 with TRBJ2-1; 7 bases fit TRBD2. The V and J ends lost 5 bases and 2 bases, in that order; junction bases with no gene match: 6. CDR3 length: 15 residues. The germline V gene encodes CDR1 SGHAT and CDR2 FQNNGV.

This clone appeared a few times. V gene TRBV30 combines with J gene TRBJ1-3; D is undetermined. Trimming took 8 bases from V and 4 from J, leaving 12 bases between them. There are 12 residues in the CDR3. Germline lookup yields CDR1 GTSNPN and CDR2 SVGIG (reference sequence). The CDR3 here is CAQGAGGNTIYF. CDR3 sequence (DNA): TGTGCCCAAGGAGCGGGGGGAAACACCATATATTTT.

This clone was found once. The chain carries TRBV9 and TRBJ2-7; 7 bases are shared with TRBD2. Germline lookup yields CDR1 SGDLS and CDR2 YYNGEE. The J segment lost 4 bases and the V segment lost 0 bases, leaving 7 bases of the junction unmatched. The CDR3 totals 15 residues. The CDR3 bases are TGTGCCAGCAGCGTAGCCCCCGGGGGGACTTACGAGCAGTACTTC. This gives the protein CASSVAPGGTYEQYF.

This clone has more than one count but fewer than ten. In DNA, the CDR3 is TGTGCCAGCAGTTTAGCGACTAGCGGGGCCTACAATGAGCAGTTCTTC. This codes for CASSLATSGAYNEQFF. The genes are TRBV27 and TRBJ2-1, with TRBD2 identical over 11 bases. The CDR3 runs 16 residues. The germline V gene has CDR1 MNHEY and CDR2 SMNVEV (reference sequence). The trim removed 2 bases at V and 2 bases at J, leaving 2 bases unmatched.

The chain links TRBV7-2 to TRBJ1-5; 7 bases are a match to TRBD1. J gave up 1 base and V 5 bases, and 5 bases lay outside the gene matches. From germline, CDR1 is SGHTA and CDR2 FQGNSA. This CDR3 is 15 amino acids long. The CDR3 DNA reads as TGTGCCAGCAGCATATTACAGGGGAGCAATCAGCCCCAGCATTTT. Its translation is CASSILQGSNQPQHF.

The V and J genes are TRBV13 and TRBJ2-7; TRBD1 aligns across 9 bases. V shed 5 bases, J shed 4 bases, and the junction held 9 bases outside the gene matches. The CDR3 totals 15 residues. The V gene's germline CDR1 is PRHDT and CDR2 FYEKMQ (reference sequence). As DNA, the CDR3 is TGTGCCAGCAGCCGAGAAGGACAGGGGATATACGAGCAGTACTTC. Translation gives CASSREGQGIYEQYF.

This chain connects TRBV27 to TRBJ2-3, with 10 positions matching TRBD1. V was pared by 2 bases and J by 4 bases, with 6 bases of the junction left unmatched. CDR3 length: 16 residues. The germline V gene has CDR1 MNHEY and CDR2 SMNVEV (reference sequence). The CDR3 here is CASSLPPGQGSDTQYF. The CDR3 DNA reads as TGTGCCAGCAGTTTACCTCCGGGACAGGGGTCAGATACGCAGTATTTT.

This clone has a handful of counts. V is TRBV5-1 and J is TRBJ2-3; 9 bases line up with TRBD2. The CDR3 is made up of 16 amino acids. The trim removed 3 bases at V and 5 bases at J, leaving 10 bases unmatched. Looked up from germline, CDR1 is SGHRS and CDR2 is YFSETQ. DNA of the CDR3: TGCGCCAGCAGCTACCGTCCCGGGACTAGCTTAGATACGCAGTATTTT. Its translation is CASSYRPGTSLDTQYF.

This clone came up a few times. The V gene is TRBV5-1, the J gene TRBJ1-2; 7 bases agree with TRBD1. V was pared by 4 bases and J by 4 bases, with 13 bases of the junction left unmatched. There are 16 residues in the CDR3. The germline V gene has CDR1 SGHRS and CDR2 YFSETQ. CDR3 nucleotides: TGCGCCAGCAGCCTCGACAGGGCCAGCAGGAGCTATGGCTACACCTTC. Residues: CASSLDRASRSYGYTF. The full variable domain, rest sourced from reference TRBV5-1 and TRBJ1-2, is KAGVTQTPRYLIKTRGQQVTLSCSPISGHRSVSWYQQTPGQGLQFLFEYFSETQRNKGNFPGRFSGRQFSNSRSEMNVSTLELGDSALYLCASSLDRASRSYGYTFGSGTRLTVV.

In nucleotides, the CDR3 is TGTGCCAGCAGCTCCATAAGGGGCAGAACCACAGATACGCAGTATTTT. Amino acid sequence: CASSSIRGRTTDTQYF. V gene TRBV7-9 combines with J gene TRBJ2-3, with a weak D call TRBD1 (5 bases). The V gene lost 4 bases and the J gene lost 2 bases, with 16 bases spanning the gap. Per germline, CDR1 SEHNR and CDR2 FQNEAQ (reference sequence). This CDR3 has 16 residues.

The rearrangement uses TRBV6-5 and TRBJ1-1, with TRBD1 as a possible D gene (5 bases). Per the germline V gene, CDR1 is MNHEY and CDR2 is SVGAGI. The CDR3 has 13 residues. With 6 bases removed from V and 0 bases from J, the gap between germline ends came to 8 bases. For the CDR3, the DNA is TGTGCCAGCAGGAGACAGCTGAACACTGAAGCTTTCTTT. Encoded protein: CASRRQLNTEAFF.

The V call is TRBV10-3, the J call TRBJ1-3, with D possibly matching TRBD1 (6 bases). Trimming stripped 4 bases from V and 0 bases from J, with 13 bases between. Germline V gene sequence: CDR1 ENHRY, CDR2 SYGVKD. CDR3 length equals 16 residues. The CDR3 here is CAISARGRLSGNTIYF. The CDR3 bases are TGTGCCATCAGTGCCAGGGGTCGACTCTCTGGAAACACCATATATTTT.

The chain is built from TRBV7-9 and TRBJ2-4; 10 bases are shared with TRBD2. This CDR3 has 14 amino acids. V was clipped by 4 bases and J by 7 bases; unmatched bases: 4. Germline assignment: CDR1 SEHNR and CDR2 FQNEAQ (reference sequence). The CDR3, as DNA: TGTGCCAGCAGCTCCTCTAGCGGGAGTAACATTCAGTACTTC. The encoded protein is CASSSSSGSNIQYF.

The chain recombines TRBV19 with TRBJ1-4; D unresolved. V was pared by 9 bases and J by 6 bases, with 8 bases between. The germline V gene has CDR1 LNHDA and CDR2 SQIVND (reference sequence). The CDR3 has 11 amino acids. CDR3 in amino acids: CASLQHEKLFF. The CDR3 region has the DNA TGTGCCAGCTTACAGCATGAAAAACTGTTTTTT.

The chain joins TRBV19 to TRBJ2-7, with a tentative D call TRBD2 (5 bases). The CDR3 totals 17 residues. Trimming cost V 5 bases and J 6 bases, with 26 bases left between them. The V gene's germline CDR1 is LNHDA and CDR2 SQIVND (reference sequence). This chain's CDR3 is CASSPETTFGLATEQYF. CDR3 bases: TGTGCCAGTAGTCCCGAGACTACTTTCGGGTTGGCTACCGAGCAGTACTTC.

This clone came up a few times. The gene calls are TRBV10-3 and TRBJ2-1; 10 bases fit TRBD2. CDR1 and CDR2 (germline): ENHRY, SYGVKD. The junction had 10 bases not matched to a gene; V was cut back by 3 bases and J by 8 bases. This CDR3 has 16 amino acids. The CDR3 protein is CAISEWPSGSRDEQFF. The DNA of the CDR3 is TGTGCCATCAGTGAATGGCCTAGCGGGAGCCGGGATGAGCAGTTCTTC.

The V gene is TRBV5-1, the J gene TRBJ1-1; the D gene is possibly TRBD1 (5 bases). The germline gives CDR1 SGHRS, CDR2 YFSETQ. V lost 1 base to trimming and J lost 3 bases, with 13 bases between them. The CDR3 covers 15 residues. CDR3 loop: CASSLQPGVYTEAFF. The CDR3 region has the DNA TGCGCCAGCAGCTTGCAGCCGGGGGTCTACACTGAAGCTTTCTTT.

V is TRBV7-9 and J is TRBJ1-4; 8 nucleotides align to TRBD1. CDR3 length: 15 residues. Looked up from germline, CDR1 is SEHNR and CDR2 is FQNEAQ (reference sequence). J lost 3 bases, V lost 3 bases, and 3 bases had no gene match. CDR3: CASSFYRGANEKLFF. CDR3 nucleotide sequence: TGTGCCAGCAGCTTCTACAGGGGGGCTAATGAAAAACTGTTTTTT.

V gene TRBV10-3 combines with J gene TRBJ1-1; TRBD1 aligns across 8 bases. V lost 0 bases and J lost 1; bases outside the gene matches: 1. Per the germline V gene, CDR1 is ENHRY and CDR2 is SYGVKD. This CDR3 has 15 amino acids. Here the CDR3 DNA reads TGTGCCATCAGTGAGTCGGGGACAGGGAACACTGAAGCTTTCTTT. This translates into CAISESGTGNTEAFF.

The chain joins TRBV7-9 to TRBJ2-5; D not certain. This CDR3 is built from 17 residues. V was cut by 5 bases and J by 0 bases, with 19 bases left in between. Germline CDR1 reads SEHNR; CDR2 reads FQNEAQ (reference sequence). CDR3 residues: CASSPIPSALNQETQYF. Written as DNA, the CDR3 is TGTGCCAGCAGCCCCATCCCTTCTGCGCTTAACCAAGAGACCCAGTACTTC.

J is TRBJ1-5 and V is TRBV19, with TRBD1 matching over 7 bases. V shed 5 bases, J shed 9 bases, and the junction held 10 bases outside the gene matches. This CDR3 region has 14 residues. Germline CDR1 is LNHDA and CDR2 is SQIVND (reference sequence). CDR3 residues: CASSPRTGVSPQHF. Written as DNA, the CDR3 is TGTGCCAGTAGTCCGCGGACAGGCGTCTCGCCCCAGCATTTT. Full variable domain (missing parts from reference TRBV19 and TRBJ1-5): DGGITQSPKYLFRKEGQNVTLSCEQNLNHDAMYWYRQDPGQGLRLIYYSQIVNDFQKGDIAEGYSVSREKKESFPLTVTSAQKNPTAFYLCASSPRTGVSPQHFGDGTRLSIL.

V usage is TRBV2 and J usage is TRBJ2-1, with 12 bases identical to TRBD2. The germline CDR1 and CDR2 sequences are SNHLY and FYNNEI. J gave up 10 bases and V 1 base, and 11 bases lay outside the gene matches. This CDR3 has 17 amino acids. CDR3 nucleotide sequence: TGTGCCAGCAGTGAAGGCGCTAGCGGGAGGGGTCGGCCAGAGCAGTTCTTC. Protein: CASSEGASGRGRPEQFF.

In its sample, this clone was seen once. The chain carries TRBV23-1 and TRBJ2-7; tentative D call: TRBD2 (6 bases). TRBV23-1 carries the ORF label, with uncertain function. V was clipped by 4 bases and J by 0 bases, with 25 bases between them. The CDR3 has 19 amino acids. DNA for the CDR3: TGCGCCAGCAGTCGCCACCGGGACTTCAGTACGGTCGTCTCCTACGAGCAGTACTTC. Protein sequence: CASSRHRDFSTVVSYEQYF.

The gene calls are TRBV10-2 and TRBJ2-5; D possibly corresponds to TRBD2 (7 bases). This CDR3 spans 15 amino acids. With 4 bases removed from V and 5 bases from J, the gap between germline ends came to 17 bases. Germline-derived CDR1 and CDR2 are WSHSY and SAAADI. CDR3 loop: CASSGGGNNGETQYF. The DNA for the CDR3 is TGCGCCAGCAGTGGGGGGGGCAACAATGGGGAGACCCAGTACTTC.

The chain couples TRBV19 to TRBJ2-1; D not resolved. CDR1 LNHDA and CDR2 SQIVND come from the germline V gene (reference sequence). The ends were cut back, 5 bases at V and 9 bases at J, with 17 bases in the middle. There are 14 residues in the CDR3. CDR3 nucleotide sequence: TGTGCCAGTAGTTTGGAGAAATCCCCCCCTGAGCAGTTCTTC. Translated, it gives CASSLEKSPPEQFF.

The chain combines TRBV18 with TRBJ1-4; no definite D call. The CDR3 has 16 amino acids. V dropped 3 bases and J dropped 4 bases, with 15 bases sitting between them. Germline V gene sequence: CDR1 KGHSH, CDR2 LQKENI. CDR3 bases: TGTGCCAGCTCACCGTTATCCGGGATCATTAATGAAAAACTGTTTTTT. Residues: CASSPLSGIINEKLFF.